The 10 T cell receptor beta chains below were found in one sample sequenced in a study of cytomegalovirus exposure and HLA in healthy donors. The primer mix had 60 Vbeta and 13 Jbeta primers. The repertoire was sequenced with immunoSEQ multiplex PCR; TCRdb's copy has only in-frame clones and lacks some. The top ten hold approximately 3.9% of the sample, which has about 200,000 clones, approximately 78% seen once. Sequenced input: PBMCs. The receptors originated from a male donor in good health and CMV-seronegative.

J is TRBJ1-1 and V is TRBV12-5; D unresolved. The length of the CDR3 is 14 residues. V was cut by 1 base and J by 0 bases, with 6 bases left in between. The germline gives CDR1 LGHNT, CDR2 FRNRAP. The CDR3: CASGLEEMNTEAFF. The CDR3 DNA sequence: TGTGCTAGTGGTTTGGAGGAGATGAACACTGAAGCTTTCTTT.

The sample holds a few counts of this clone. The chain joins TRBV5-4 to TRBJ2-1, with D tentatively TRBD2 (5 bases). CDR1 is SGHNT, CDR2 YYREEE, per germline (reference sequence). Trimming left V 0 bases short and J 6 bases short, with 10 bases between. This CDR3 has 14 residues. CDR3: CASSLVTRGNEQFF. In DNA form, the CDR3 reads TGTGCCAGCAGCTTGGTCACTAGAGGCAATGAGCAGTTCTTC.

The chain recombines TRBV28 with TRBJ2-7; 12 bases line up with TRBD2. This CDR3 comprises 18 residues. V dropped 6 bases and J dropped 1; count of bases not matched to a gene: 13. Germline V gene sequence: CDR1 MDHEN, CDR2 SYDVKM. The CDR3 is CASRQPGLAGFRSYEQYF. CDR3 bases: TGTGCCAGCAGACAACCGGGACTAGCGGGTTTCAGATCCTACGAGCAGTACTTC.

This clone was detected only once. CDR3: CASSFPTGTGMNTEAFF. The CDR3, as DNA: TGCGCCAGCAGCTTTCCGACCGGGACAGGGATGAACACTGAAGCTTTCTTT. The chain has TRBV5-1 and TRBJ1-1; 9 bases align to TRBD1. CDR1 SGHRS and CDR2 YFSETQ come from the germline V gene. The V and J ends lost 2 bases and 0 bases, in that order; junction bases with no gene match: 8. The CDR3 covers 17 residues.

The chain uses TRBV5-1 and TRBJ1-1; D not resolved. The CDR3 consists of 14 residues. CDR1 and CDR2 from the germline V gene are SGHRS and YFSETQ. The germline V and J ends were trimmed by 0 bases and 4 bases, with 10 bases remaining between them. The CDR3 loop reads CASSLARGSTEAFF. CDR3 DNA: TGCGCCAGCAGCTTGGCTCGGGGTAGCACTGAAGCTTTCTTT.

J is TRBJ2-2 and V is TRBV29-1; 7 positions agree with TRBD2. Germline CDR1 and CDR2: SQVTM and ANQGSEA. The CDR3 is 14 residues long. V trimming: 3 bases; J trimming: 2 bases; junction bases outside the gene matches: 3. The CDR3 DNA is TGCAGCGTTGAGGGCGGGAGCAACACCGGGGAGCTGTTTTTT. Translated: CSVEGGSNTGELFF.

V gene TRBV5-1 combines with J gene TRBJ1-1; D remains ambiguous. Per germline, CDR1 SGHRS and CDR2 YFSETQ. The V end was cut by 0 bases, the J end by 11 bases, with 11 bases between. CDR3 size: 12 residues. CDR3 loop: CASSLAGWWAFF. The CDR3 nucleotides are TGCGCCAGCAGCTTGGCCGGGTGGTGGGCTTTCTTT. Full variable domain (rest looked up from reference TRBV5-1 and TRBJ1-1): KAGVTQTPRYLIKTRGQQVTLSCSPISGHRSVSWYQQTPGQGLQFLFEYFSETQRNKGNFPGRFSGRQFSNSRSEMNVSTLELGDSALYLCASSLAGWWAFFGQGTRLTVV.

The rearrangement joins TRBV28 to TRBJ2-1, with TRBD2 matching 7 bases. CDR3 length: 16 amino acids. V trimming: 2 bases; J trimming: 5 bases; junction bases outside the gene matches: 9. Germline assignment: CDR1 MDHEN and CDR2 SYDVKM. This chain's CDR3 is CASSLPSAGVNNEQFF. The CDR3 nucleotides read TGTGCCAGCAGTTTACCCTCGGCGGGAGTTAACAATGAGCAGTTCTTC.

This clone showed up just a few times. As DNA, the CDR3 is TGCGCCAGCAGCCCTCGACTAGCGGGAGCCAATGAGCAGTTCTTC. Its translation: CASSPRLAGANEQFF. The chain recombines TRBV5-1 with TRBJ2-1; 12 nucleotides match TRBD2. The V gene end was trimmed by 4 bases and the J gene end by 6 bases; junction bases not matched to a gene: 5. The CDR3 is made up of 15 amino acids. Germline V CDR1 and CDR2: SGHRS, YFSETQ.

The rearrangement uses TRBV7-3 and TRBJ2-1, with TRBD1 matching 11 bases. The V gene end was trimmed by 5 bases and the J gene end by 6 bases; junction bases not matched to a gene: 6. Germline loops: CDR1 SGHTA, CDR2 FQGTGA. This CDR3 region has 15 residues. The CDR3 protein is CASSPLGTGGNEQFF. The CDR3 nucleotides read TGTGCCAGCAGCCCACTCGGGACAGGGGGCAATGAGCAGTTCTTC.